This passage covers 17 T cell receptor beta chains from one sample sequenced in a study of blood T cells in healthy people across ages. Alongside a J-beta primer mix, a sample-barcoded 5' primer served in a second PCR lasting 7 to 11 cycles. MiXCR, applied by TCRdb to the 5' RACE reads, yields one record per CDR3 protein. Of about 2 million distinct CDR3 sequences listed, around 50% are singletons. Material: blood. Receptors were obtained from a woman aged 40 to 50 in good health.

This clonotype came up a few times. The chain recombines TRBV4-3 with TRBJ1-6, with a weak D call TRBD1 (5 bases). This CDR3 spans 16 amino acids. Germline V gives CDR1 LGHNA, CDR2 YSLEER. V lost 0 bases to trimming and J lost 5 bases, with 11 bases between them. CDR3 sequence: CASSQDLGGNNSPLHF. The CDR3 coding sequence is TGCGCCAGCAGCCAAGATCTTGGGGGTAATAATTCACCCCTCCACTTT.

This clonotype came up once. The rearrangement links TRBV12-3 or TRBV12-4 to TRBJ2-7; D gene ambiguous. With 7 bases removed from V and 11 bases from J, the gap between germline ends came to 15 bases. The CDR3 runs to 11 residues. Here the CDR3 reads CASIPGRTKYF. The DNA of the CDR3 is TGTGCCAGCATCCCCGGAAGGACGAAGTACTTC.

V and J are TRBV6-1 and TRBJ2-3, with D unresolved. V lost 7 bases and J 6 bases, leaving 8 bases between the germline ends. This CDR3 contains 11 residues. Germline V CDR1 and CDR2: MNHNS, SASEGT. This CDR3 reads CASKTADTQYF. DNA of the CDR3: TGTGCCAGCAAAACCGCGGATACGCAGTATTTT.

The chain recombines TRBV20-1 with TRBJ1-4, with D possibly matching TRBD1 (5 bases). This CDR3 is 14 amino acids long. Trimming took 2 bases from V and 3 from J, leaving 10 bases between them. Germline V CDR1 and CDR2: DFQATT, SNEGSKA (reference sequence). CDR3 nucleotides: TGCAGTGCTAGATTGGGGGGTCCTAATGAAAAACTGTTTTTT. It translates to CSARLGGPNEKLFF.

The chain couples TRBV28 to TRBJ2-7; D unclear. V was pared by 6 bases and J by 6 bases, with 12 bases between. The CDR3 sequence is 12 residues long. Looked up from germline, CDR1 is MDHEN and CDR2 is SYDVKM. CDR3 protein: CASRSDICEQYF. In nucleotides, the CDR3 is TGTGCCAGCAGATCCGACATCTGCGAGCAGTACTTC.

CDR3 coding DNA: TGTGCCACCAGCGAGGGGACGCCGAACACTGAAGCTTTCTTT. Its protein product is CATSEGTPNTEAFF. The chain uses TRBV15 and TRBJ1-1, with a possible D match to TRBD1 (5 bases). The CDR3 spans 14 residues. V lost 5 bases and J lost 1, with 11 bases in between. CDR1 is LNHNV, CDR2 YYDKDF, per germline (reference sequence).

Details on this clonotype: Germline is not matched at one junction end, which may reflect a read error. The CDR3 region is CSASEGNTGAFF. DNA of the CDR3: TGCAGTGCGAGTGAGGGGAACACTGGAGCTTTCTTT. The chain uses TRBV20-1 and TRBJ1-1; D might be TRBD1 (5 bases). Germline CDR1 DFQATT, CDR2 SNEGSKA (reference sequence). The CDR3 totals 12 residues.

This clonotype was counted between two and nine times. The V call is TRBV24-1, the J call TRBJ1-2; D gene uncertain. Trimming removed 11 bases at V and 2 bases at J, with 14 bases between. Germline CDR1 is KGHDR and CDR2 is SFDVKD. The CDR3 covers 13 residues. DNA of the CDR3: TGTGCCATTAAAGGTCCCGAAAACTATGGCTACACCTTC. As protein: CAIKGPENYGYTF.

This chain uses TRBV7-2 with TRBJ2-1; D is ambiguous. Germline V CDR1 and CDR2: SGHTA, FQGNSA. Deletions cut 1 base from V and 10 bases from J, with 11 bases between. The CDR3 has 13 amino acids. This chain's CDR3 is CASSLGTPLEQFF. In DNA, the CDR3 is TGTGCCAGCAGCTTAGGGACGCCCCTGGAGCAGTTCTTC.

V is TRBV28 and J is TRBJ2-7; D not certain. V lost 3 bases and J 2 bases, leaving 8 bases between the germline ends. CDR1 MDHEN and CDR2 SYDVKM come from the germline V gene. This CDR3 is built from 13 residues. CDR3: CASSFRGAYEQYF. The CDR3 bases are TGTGCCAGCAGTTTCCGCGGTGCCTACGAGCAGTACTTC.

The chain's CDR3 is CSAWRPGHAINQPQHF. The CDR3 DNA is TGCAGTGCTTGGCGCCCTGGACACGCAATCAATCAGCCCCAGCATTTT. The chain links TRBV20-1 to TRBJ1-5; a weak D match, TRBD1 (5 bases). Germline V lookup: CDR1 DFQATT, CDR2 SNEGSKA (reference sequence). V lost 5 bases and J 3 bases, leaving 20 bases between the germline ends. The CDR3 runs to 16 residues.

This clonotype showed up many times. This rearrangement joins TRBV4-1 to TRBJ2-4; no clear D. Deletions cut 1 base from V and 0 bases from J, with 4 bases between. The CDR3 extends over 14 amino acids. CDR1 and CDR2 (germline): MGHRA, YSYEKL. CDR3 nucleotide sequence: TGCGCCAGCAGCCAAGGGACAGCCAAAAACATTCAGTACTTC. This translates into CASSQGTAKNIQYF.

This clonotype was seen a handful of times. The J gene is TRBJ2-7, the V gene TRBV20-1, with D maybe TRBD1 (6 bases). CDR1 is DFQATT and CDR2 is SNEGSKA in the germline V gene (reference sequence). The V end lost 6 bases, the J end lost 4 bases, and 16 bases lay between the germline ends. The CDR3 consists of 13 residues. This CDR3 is CSANHLGQYEQYF. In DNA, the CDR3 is TGCAGTGCGAACCATTTGGGACAATACGAGCAGTACTTC.

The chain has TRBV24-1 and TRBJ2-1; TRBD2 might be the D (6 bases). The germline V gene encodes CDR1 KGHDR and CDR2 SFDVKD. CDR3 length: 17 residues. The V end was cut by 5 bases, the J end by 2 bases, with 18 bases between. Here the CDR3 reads CATSGSGTRGTYNEQFF. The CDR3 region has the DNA TGTGCCACCAGTGGGTCCGGGACCCGGGGGACCTACAATGAGCAGTTCTTC.

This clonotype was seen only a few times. CDR3 sequence (DNA): TGTGCCAGCAGCTTAAGGTCCACAGGCTACGAGCAGTACTTC. Amino acids: CASSLRSTGYEQYF. V usage is TRBV7-2 and J usage is TRBJ2-7; perhaps TRBD1 as D (5 bases). Germline V CDR1 and CDR2: SGHTA, FQGNSA. The CDR3 loop spans 14 amino acids. V was shortened by 2 bases and J by 3 bases, with 11 bases between the two germline ends.

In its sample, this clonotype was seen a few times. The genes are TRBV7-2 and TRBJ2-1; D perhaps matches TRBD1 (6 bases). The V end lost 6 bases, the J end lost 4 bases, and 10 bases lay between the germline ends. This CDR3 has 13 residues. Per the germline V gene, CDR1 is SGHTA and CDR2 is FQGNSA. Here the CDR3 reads CASRSRGYNEQFF. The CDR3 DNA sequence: TGTGCCAGCAGATCAAGGGGGTACAATGAGCAGTTCTTC. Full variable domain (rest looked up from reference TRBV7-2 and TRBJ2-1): GAGVSQSPSNKVTEKGKDVELRCDPISGHTALYWYRQSLGQGLEFLIYFQGNSAPDKSGLPSDRFSAERTGGSVSTLTIQRTQQEDSAVYLCASRSRGYNEQFFGPGTRLTVL.

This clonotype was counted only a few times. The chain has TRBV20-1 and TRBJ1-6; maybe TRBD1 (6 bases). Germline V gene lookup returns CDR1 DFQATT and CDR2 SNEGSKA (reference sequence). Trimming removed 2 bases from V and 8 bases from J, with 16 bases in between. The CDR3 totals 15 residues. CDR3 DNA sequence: TGCAGTGCTAGAAGGCGCCAGGGGATGGATTCACCCCTCCACTTT. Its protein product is CSARRRQGMDSPLHF.